The 29 T cell receptor beta chains reported below all come from one sample, sequenced in a study of PD-L1 blockade in urothelial cancer. Data came from immunoSEQ multiplex PCR; TCRdb stores just in-frame clones and leaves some out. The sample holds about 100,000 clones, around 85% seen once. The starting material was PBMCs, obtained around atezolizumab (anti-PD-L1) treatment. Receptors originate from a man aged 45-60 years with urothelial cancer.

This sequence joins TRBV7-2 and TRBJ2-5; a weak D match, TRBD2 (6 bases). V was clipped by 2 bases and J by 5 bases, with 9 bases between them. The CDR3 has 13 amino acids. The germline gives CDR1 SGHTA, CDR2 FQGNSA. As DNA, the CDR3 is TGTGCCAGCAGCTTAACTAGCCCGGAGACCCAGTACTTC. This translates into CASSLTSPETQYF. Full variable domain (outside the CDR3, taken from reference TRBV7-2 and TRBJ2-5): GAGVSQSPSNKVTEKGKDVELRCDPISGHTALYWYRQSLGQGLEFLIYFQGNSAPDKSGLPSDRFSAERTGGSVSTLTIQRTQQEDSAVYLCASSLTSPETQYFGPGTRLLVL.

V is TRBV7-3 and J is TRBJ2-1; D might be TRBD2 (6 bases). The CDR3 covers 12 residues. V gave up 0 bases and J gave up 13 bases, with 10 bases separating them. Per germline, CDR1 SGHTA and CDR2 FQGTGA. This CDR3 is CASSLTGGIQFF. The CDR3 coding sequence is TGTGCCAGCAGCTTAACGGGCGGGATACAGTTCTTC.

This clone was picked up many times. The chain recombines TRBV11-2 with TRBJ1-6, with 7 bases that match TRBD1. This CDR3 spans 15 amino acids. V lost 1 base to trimming and J lost 5 bases; unmatched junction nucleotides: 2. Germline CDR1 is SGHAT and CDR2 is FQNNGV. The CDR3 loop is CASSLGQGDNSPLHF. DNA of the CDR3: TGTGCCAGCAGCTTAGGGCAGGGGGATAATTCACCCCTCCACTTT.

The chain links TRBV2 to TRBJ2-2, with a tentative D call TRBD1 (6 bases). Trimming pared 7 bases from V and 6 bases from J, leaving 12 bases between. The CDR3 spans 13 residues. The germline V gene has CDR1 SNHLY and CDR2 FYNNEI. The CDR3 nucleotides are TGTGCCAGCAAGGGTGAGGGGGCCGGGGAGCTGTTTTTT. Its translation: CASKGEGAGELFF. Combining the CDR3 with reference TRBV2 and TRBJ2-2 gives the whole variable domain EPEVTQTPSHQVTQMGQEVILRCVPISNHLYFYWYRQILGQKVEFLVSFYNNEISEKSEIFDDQFSVERPDGSNFTLKIRSTKLEDSAMYFCASKGEGAGELFFGEGSRLTVL.

V usage is TRBV7-9 and J usage is TRBJ2-5; D call uncertain. Germline V lookup: CDR1 SEHNR, CDR2 FQNEAQ (reference sequence). The CDR3 sequence is 14 residues long. Trimming cost V 3 bases and J 2 bases, with 10 bases left between them. CDR3 coding DNA: TGTGCCAGCAGCTTGGTCCAAGCTCAAGAGACCCAGTACTTC. This gives the protein CASSLVQAQETQYF.

CDR3 sequence: CASSTDRDYGYTF. Written as DNA, the CDR3 is TGCGCCAGCAGCACGGACAGGGACTATGGCTACACCTTC. The chain couples TRBV5-1 to TRBJ1-2; TRBD1 matches at 8 bases. J gave up 3 bases and V 4 bases, and 2 bases lay outside the gene matches. Germline lookup yields CDR1 SGHRS and CDR2 YFSETQ. CDR3 length equals 13 residues. The complete variable domain, with remaining parts taken from reference TRBV5-1 and TRBJ1-2, reads KAGVTQTPRYLIKTRGQQVTLSCSPISGHRSVSWYQQTPGQGLQFLFEYFSETQRNKGNFPGRFSGRQFSNSRSEMNVSTLELGDSALYLCASSTDRDYGYTFGSGTRLTVV.

This chain links TRBV30 with TRBJ2-7, with D possibly TRBD2 on 5 matching bases. CDR3 size: 13 residues. Trimming shortened V by 0 bases and J by 2 bases, and 8 bases separated the two germline ends. The germline CDR1 and CDR2 sequences are GTSNPN and SVGIG (reference sequence). The DNA of the CDR3 is TGTGCCTGGAGTGTACCCGGGGCCTACGAGCAGTACTTC. It specifies CAWSVPGAYEQYF.

Only a few counts were recorded for this clone. The gene calls are TRBV15 and TRBJ1-5; the D gene is possibly TRBD1 (5 bases). The germline V gene encodes CDR1 LNHNV and CDR2 YYDKDF (reference sequence). The V end lost 3 bases, the J end lost 1 base, and 10 bases lay between the germline ends. The CDR3 is 15 amino acids. CDR3 sequence reads: CATSSVGHSNQPQHF. The CDR3 DNA reads as TGTGCCACCAGCAGTGTTGGACACAGCAATCAGCCCCAGCATTTT.

This clone came up many times. The chain is built from TRBV19 and TRBJ1-2; no clear D. V was trimmed by 6 bases and J by 0 bases, leaving 11 bases between them. The germline gives CDR1 LNHDA, CDR2 SQIVND (reference sequence). This CDR3 region has 14 residues. The CDR3 nucleotides read TGTGCCAGTAGCCCAGGACTTACTAACTATGGCTACACCTTC. Protein product: CASSPGLTNYGYTF.

CDR3 sequence reads: CASSLPALEQYF. CDR3 bases: TGCGCCAGCAGCCTCCCCGCACTCGAGCAGTACTTC. J is TRBJ2-7 and V is TRBV5-1; D is unresolved. CDR3 length: 12 residues. CDR1 and CDR2 (germline): SGHRS, YFSETQ. Trimming left V 4 bases short and J 6 bases short, with 11 bases between.

The chain employs TRBV7-8 and TRBJ2-2, with 7 bases matching TRBD2. V trimming: 4 bases; J trimming: 4 bases; junction bases outside the gene matches: 6. The CDR3 sequence is 15 residues long. Germline V lookup: CDR1 SGHVS, CDR2 FQNEAQ. The CDR3 nucleotides are TGTGCCAGCAGCTCCTCTACTAGCGCCACCGGGGAGCTGTTTTTT. Its protein product is CASSSSTSATGELFF. Based on the CDR3 plus reference TRBV7-8 and TRBJ2-2, the full variable domain is GAGVSQSPRYKVAKRGQDVALRCDPISGHVSLFWYQQALGQGPEFLTYFQNEAQLDKSGLPSDRFFAERPEGSVSTLKIQRTQQEDSAVYLCASSSSTSATGELFFGEGSRLTVL.

There are a few counts of this clone. The chain employs TRBV2 and TRBJ1-5, with D hard to call. V was clipped by 2 bases and J by 11 bases, with 16 bases between them. CDR1 is SNHLY, CDR2 FYNNEI, per germline. The CDR3 spans 14 residues. In DNA form, the CDR3 reads TGTGCCAGCAGTGAACAGGTGGTAAGCCCCGCCCAGCATTTT. This sequence encodes CASSEQVVSPAQHF.

The chain joins TRBV5-8 to TRBJ2-7, with TRBD1 as a possible D gene (6 bases). V was cut by 4 bases and J by 8 bases, with 22 bases left in between. There are 15 residues in the CDR3. Per the germline V gene, CDR1 is SGHTS and CDR2 is YDEGEE. CDR3 sequence reads: CASSRTQDGGGKQYF. CDR3 DNA sequence: TGTGCCAGCAGCAGGACCCAGGATGGGGGCGGAAAGCAGTACTTC. The variable domain in full, with the rest retrieved from reference TRBV5-8 and TRBJ2-7, is EAGVTQSPTHLIKTRGQQATLRCSPISGHTSVYWYQQALGLGLQFLLWYDEGEERNRGNFPPRFSGRQFPNYSSELNVNALELEDSALYLCASSRTQDGGGKQYFGPGTRLTVT.

The chain employs TRBV27 and TRBJ1-1, with 10 bases aligning to TRBD1. The CDR3 spans 16 residues. The germline gives CDR1 MNHEY, CDR2 SMNVEV (reference sequence). Trimming took 5 bases from V and 0 from J; bases not matched to a gene: 6. CDR3 in amino acids: CASSPRQGALNTEAFF. CDR3 sequence (DNA): TGTGCCAGCAGTCCACGACAGGGGGCACTGAACACTGAAGCTTTCTTT.

As concerns this clone: This sequence may be a read error, since a much larger clone differs from it by one base. The chain links TRBV14 to TRBJ2-5; weak D call: TRBD2 (6 bases). Per germline, CDR1 SGHDN and CDR2 FVKESK. Trimming removed 3 bases at V and 2 bases at J, with 7 bases between. The CDR3 runs 13 residues. The CDR3 spells CASSQGLQETQYF. CDR3 bases: TGTGCCAGCAGCCAGGGACTGCAAGAGACCCAGTACTTC.

The chain recombines TRBV19 with TRBJ1-6, with D possibly matching TRBD1 (5 bases). This CDR3 contains 14 residues. Germline V gene lookup returns CDR1 LNHDA and CDR2 SQIVND (reference sequence). Trimming stripped 4 bases from V and 14 bases from J, with 18 bases between. CDR3 coding DNA: TGTGCCAGTAGTAAAGGAGGGGTTGTAGACGCCCTCCACTTT. Protein: CASSKGGVVDALHF.

The rearrangement joins TRBV6-1 to TRBJ2-7; 8 positions agree with TRBD1. Germline V gene sequence: CDR1 MNHNS, CDR2 SASEGT. The ends lost 6 bases at V and 5 bases at J; junction bases unmatched: 12. This CDR3 is 15 amino acids long. CDR3 bases: TGTGCCAGCAGAGACTACTCCCCGACAGGGGACGAGCAGTACTTC. Amino acids: CASRDYSPTGDEQYF.

This chain connects TRBV30 to TRBJ2-7; TRBD2 matches at 9 bases. V lost 2 bases to trimming and J lost 0 bases; unmatched junction nucleotides: 11. CDR3 length: 17 amino acids. Germline assignment: CDR1 GTSNPN and CDR2 SVGIG (reference sequence). The CDR3 nucleotides read TGTGCCTGGAGTAGTAACCTAGCGGGACAAAGCTCCTACGAGCAGTACTTC. It encodes CAWSSNLAGQSSYEQYF.

The J gene is TRBJ1-6, the V gene TRBV14; D unresolved. The germline V gene has CDR1 SGHDN and CDR2 FVKESK. The CDR3 has 16 residues. The V gene lost 0 bases and the J gene lost 5 bases, with 11 bases spanning the gap. The CDR3 here is CASSQEWPIDNSPLHF. The CDR3 DNA follows: TGTGCCAGCAGCCAAGAGTGGCCCATTGATAATTCACCCCTCCACTTT.

The chain has TRBV27 and TRBJ2-2; weak D call: TRBD2 (6 bases). Germline-derived CDR1 and CDR2 are MNHEY and SMNVEV (reference sequence). The CDR3 runs to 18 residues. Trimming shortened V by 7 bases and J by 1 base, and 22 bases separated the two germline ends. CDR3 amino acids: CASNEEGPPRRNTGELFF. CDR3 nucleotides: TGTGCCAGCAATGAGGAGGGGCCTCCCCGCCGGAACACCGGGGAGCTGTTTTTT.

The genes are TRBV19 and TRBJ2-7, with D possibly TRBD2 on 5 matching bases. Deletions cut 3 bases from V and 5 bases from J, with 14 bases between. CDR3 length equals 14 residues. The germline V gene has CDR1 LNHDA and CDR2 SQIVND (reference sequence). CDR3 coding DNA: TGTGCCAGTAGTATCGCACTAGTTGGAAACGAGCAGTACTTC. Translated: CASSIALVGNEQYF.

In this sample, this clone turned up once. The chain is built from TRBV7-9 and TRBJ1-1; TRBD1 is a possible D gene (5 bases). CDR1 SEHNR and CDR2 FQNEAQ come from the germline V gene (reference sequence). CDR3 length equals 15 residues. V was trimmed by 5 bases and J by 10 bases, leaving 23 bases between them. CDR3 protein: CASSAHQGVRVGAFF. Here the CDR3 DNA reads TGTGCCAGCAGCGCCCACCAAGGGGTTCGGGTGGGAGCTTTCTTT.

This rearrangement joins TRBV6-5 to TRBJ1-6; no clear D. Trimming pared 0 bases from V and 7 bases from J, leaving 13 bases between. The germline CDR1 and CDR2 sequences are MNHEY and SVGAGI. This CDR3 spans 16 amino acids. CDR3 residues: CASSYSTRVRNSPLHF. The CDR3, as DNA: TGTGCCAGCAGTTACTCGACCCGGGTGAGGAATTCACCCCTCCACTTT.

V and J are TRBV4-1 and TRBJ2-3, with D maybe TRBD2 (5 bases). The CDR3 covers 17 residues. Trimming removed 0 bases at V and 0 bases at J, with 13 bases between. CDR1 MGHRA and CDR2 YSYEKL come from the germline V gene. CDR3 nucleotides: TGCGCCAGCAGCCAAGATCTAGCCAGGAGAAGCACAGATACGCAGTATTTT. It translates to CASSQDLARRSTDTQYF.

This clone turned up a few times. This chain joins TRBV4-2 and TRBJ2-1, with TRBD2 matching 9 bases. The J segment lost 10 bases and the V segment lost 2 bases, leaving 3 bases of the junction unmatched. The CDR3 is 13 residues long. Germline V gives CDR1 LGHNA, CDR2 YNFKEQ. CDR3 sequence reads: CASSQSGTSEQFF. In nucleotides, the CDR3 is TGTGCCAGCAGCCAATCCGGGACTAGCGAGCAGTTCTTC.

The chain combines TRBV5-4 with TRBJ2-6; maybe TRBD1 (6 bases). CDR1 and CDR2 (germline): SGHNT, YYREEE (reference sequence). This CDR3 comprises 19 residues. V was pared by 4 bases and J by 0 bases, with 20 bases between. The CDR3 nucleotides read TGTGCCAGCAGCAGTTGGCCCGGGACAAAGTCCTCTGGGGCCAACGTCCTGACTTTC. This sequence encodes CASSSWPGTKSSGANVLTF.

This clone turned up a few times. The CDR3 bases are TGTGCCAGCAGCCCCGACAGGGATCAGCCCCAGCATTTT. Its translation is CASSPDRDQPQHF. The V call is TRBV7-6, the J call TRBJ1-5; 7 nucleotides match TRBD1. V shed 5 bases, J shed 5 bases, and the junction held 3 bases outside the gene matches. Germline V gene data show CDR1 as SGHVS and CDR2 as FNYEAQ. The CDR3 extends over 13 amino acids.

The V and J genes are TRBV7-9 and TRBJ2-3, with 8 bases that match TRBD2. This CDR3 has 17 residues. The V gene's germline CDR1 is SEHNR and CDR2 FQNEAQ (reference sequence). J lost 4 bases, V lost 1 base, and 10 bases had no gene match. CDR3 in DNA: TGTGCCAGCAGCTTAGAACCGGGACTAGTTGGCGCAGATACGCAGTATTTT. It translates to CASSLEPGLVGADTQYF.

This chain joins TRBV7-2 and TRBJ2-7, with 7 bases lining up with TRBD2. CDR3 length: 14 amino acids. Germline-derived CDR1 and CDR2 are SGHTA and FQGNSA. With V trimmed by 1 base and J by 4 bases, 4 bases remained unmatched. The CDR3 reads CASSLVPAGYEQYF. CDR3 nucleotide sequence: TGTGCCAGCAGCTTAGTACCAGCGGGATACGAGCAGTACTTC.